This T cell receptor beta chain was identified in a study of T cell responses to AZD1222 COVID-19 vaccine. Sequenced by immunoSEQ multiplex PCR; TCRdb stores in-frame clones only, minus some. The repertoire holds 150,000 to 200,000 clones, about 94% seen once, with more than 0.8% in the top ten. Trimming left V 8 bases short and J 3 bases short, with 11 bases between. Germline CDR1 is SQVTM and CDR2 is ANQGSEA. The CDR3 consists of 12 residues. This TCR was recovered from an adult who received the AZD1222 COVID-19 vaccine. V and J are TRBV29-1 and TRBJ1-3, with unresolved D. Sequences were derived from peripheral blood, sampled 28 days after the second AZD1222 dose. Here the CDR3 reads CSYSVSGNTIYF. CDR3 bases: TGCAGCTACAGCGTTAGTGGAAACACCATATATTTT. The variable domain in full, completed from reference TRBV29-1 and TRBJ1-3, reads SAVISQKPSRDICQRGTSLTIQCQVDSQVTMMFWYRQQPGQSLTLIATANQGSEATYESGFVIDKFPISRPNLTFSTLTVSNMSPEDSSIYLCSYSVSGNTIYFGEGSWLTVV.